This T cell receptor (beta chain) came from a study of shared clonotypes between healthy human individuals. Profiled with immunoSEQ multiplex PCR; TCRdb holds only in-frame clones, not every one. Altogether 2 million to 2.5 million clones are present, 80% to 95% being singletons, with the ten largest covering about 0.39%. The CDR3 contains 17 residues. V lost 5 bases, J lost 0 bases, and 16 bases lay in between. Germline loops: CDR1 WSHSY, CDR2 SAAADI. Study outcomes and limitations: Between a few donors, naive CD4 clonotypes were shared at a level of about 5%.

On this clone: Its matching antigen is unknown.

The clonotype was recovered from a man younger than 35 in good health. Some clones in this sample may be carry-over from other donors' samples. V usage is TRBV10-2 and J usage is TRBJ1-4, with a weak D call TRBD1 (5 bases). What was sequenced was naive CD4+ T cells from PBMCs. Noted subset: CD45RA+ positively selected. CDR3 protein: CASSRGRLTATNEKLFF. As DNA, the CDR3 is TGCGCCAGCAGTCGGGGACGGTTGACTGCAACTAATGAAAAACTGTTTTTT.